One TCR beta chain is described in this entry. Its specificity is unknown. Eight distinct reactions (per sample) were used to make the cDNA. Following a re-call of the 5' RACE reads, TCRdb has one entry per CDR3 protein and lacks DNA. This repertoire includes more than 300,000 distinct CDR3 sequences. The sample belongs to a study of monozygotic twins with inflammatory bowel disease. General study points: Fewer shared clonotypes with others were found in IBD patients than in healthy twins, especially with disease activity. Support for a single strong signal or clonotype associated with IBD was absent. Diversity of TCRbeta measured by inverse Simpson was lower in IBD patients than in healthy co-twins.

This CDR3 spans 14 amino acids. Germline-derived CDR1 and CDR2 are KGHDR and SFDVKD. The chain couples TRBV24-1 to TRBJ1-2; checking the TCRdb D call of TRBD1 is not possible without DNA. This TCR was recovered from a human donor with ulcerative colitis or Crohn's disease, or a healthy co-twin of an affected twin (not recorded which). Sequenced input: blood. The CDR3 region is CATSEANPGFGYTF.